This T cell receptor beta chain was observed in a study of T cells in Graves' hyperthyroidism and ophthalmopathy. Study results and caveats: Separating ophthalmopathy from stable hyperthyroidism was achieved by a 13 V-J model.

This clonotype was observed a handful of times. What it binds is unknown. One base away lies a much larger clone, so this may be a sequencing read error. This CDR3 fails to terminate in the conserved phenylalanine or tryptophan, so it likely reflects a read error. PBMCs were obtained from approximately 9.2 ml fresh peripheral blood. Researchers took RNA transcripts and amplified the TCR beta CDR3 regions from them. RT-PCR in the first round (using the HTBI primer set) targeted the TCR CDR3. TCRdb re-derived calls from the multiplex PCR reads in MiXCR, one entry per CDR3 protein. Of 360,000 or so distinct CDR3 sequences in the sample, about 18% were seen once. The sequence came from a young woman with Graves' hyperthyroidism. Sequencing was carried out using blood.

This CDR3 is CASSLTGGFGSTEAFL. DNA of the CDR3: TGTGCCAGCAGTCTGACAGGGGGCTTCGGTTCCACTGAAGCTTTCTTG. This chain uses TRBV2 with TRBJ1-1; 10 bases are shared with TRBD1. Germline CDR1 SNHLY, CDR2 FYNNEI. V lost 5 bases to trimming and J lost 4 bases; unmatched junction nucleotides: 10. The CDR3 consists of 16 residues.